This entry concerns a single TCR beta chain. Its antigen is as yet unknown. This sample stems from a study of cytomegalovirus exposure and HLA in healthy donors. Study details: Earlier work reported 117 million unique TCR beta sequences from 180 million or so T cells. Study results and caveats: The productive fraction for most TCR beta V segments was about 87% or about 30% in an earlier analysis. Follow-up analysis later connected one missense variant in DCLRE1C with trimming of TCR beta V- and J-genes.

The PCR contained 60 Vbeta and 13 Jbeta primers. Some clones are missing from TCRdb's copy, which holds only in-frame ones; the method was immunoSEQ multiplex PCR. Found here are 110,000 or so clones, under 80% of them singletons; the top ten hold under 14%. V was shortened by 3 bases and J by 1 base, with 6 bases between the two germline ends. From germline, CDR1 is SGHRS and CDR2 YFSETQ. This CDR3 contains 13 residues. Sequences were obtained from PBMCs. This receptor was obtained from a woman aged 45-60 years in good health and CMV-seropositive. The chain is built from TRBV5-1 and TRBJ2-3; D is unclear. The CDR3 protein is CASSSSGTDTQYF. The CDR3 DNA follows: TGCGCCAGCAGCTCGTCAGGCACAGATACGCAGTATTTT.